This T cell receptor (beta chain) came from a study of alternative splicing in chronic myeloid leukemia remission (dated by TCRdb to 2018 to 2021). The study in broad terms: RNA sequencing was used to profile peripheral blood obtained from chronic-phase CML patients at diagnosis and at remission, and the resulting profiles were compared with those of healthy donors. The median age was around 50 years at diagnosis, 56 to 70 at remission and 37 for the healthy controls. In terms of female/male counts, the diagnosis samples were 11/5, the remission samples were 8/3 and the controls were 2/4. Trizol was used to extract total RNA from peripheral blood mononuclear cells of diagnosis, remission and control samples. The paper's findings and limits, for the study overall: Blood cell composition differed strongly by timepoint, shifting from myeloid progenitor enrichment at diagnosis to mature lymphoid enrichment at remission. At remission, blood cell composition was found to be reconfigured to resemble that of lymphoid cell-enriched normal controls.

As for this clonotype: Its antigen specificity is not known.

The library was made by bulk RNA-seq. The TruSeq Stranded RNA sample prep kit was used to generate libraries of poly-A-enriched mRNA from an input of 0.85 to 1 ug total RNA. Each sample was sequenced in triplicate using paired-end sequencing on a HiSeq 2500. RNA-seq read length was 125 nucleotides per mate. The original pipeline was this. Reads were trimmed and aligned to hg38 with STAR v2.7, with quality control by FASTQC, RSeQC and multiqc. Salmon 0.14.1 was used to quantify gene expression levels as transcripts per million (TPM). Principal component analysis suggested that trial, library batch, sequencing batch, treatment regimen and sex did not drive transcriptomic profiles. After the reads were reprocessed by TCRdb, one entry was made per CDR3 protein sequence, with no DNA. None of the V and J calls come from the authors' own analysis; TCRdb made them. The table for this sample lists 150 to 200 distinct CDR3 sequences; around 94% of them were counted only once. The ten largest clones take up more than 10% of the sample.

The germline V gene provides CDR1 SGHAT and CDR2 FQNNGV. The CDR3 sequence holds 18 residues, the cysteine and phenylalanine included. The DNA sequence is not available. Peripheral blood was obtained from roughly six healthy donors to serve as normal controls. The chain joins TRBV11-2 to TRBJ2-1; the TCRdb call, TRBD2, lacks DNA for checking. The origin of this receptor is a person aged 25-55 years in good health. Sequenced material: PBMCs. The CDR3 protein: CASSSRPWAVSLDNEQFF.